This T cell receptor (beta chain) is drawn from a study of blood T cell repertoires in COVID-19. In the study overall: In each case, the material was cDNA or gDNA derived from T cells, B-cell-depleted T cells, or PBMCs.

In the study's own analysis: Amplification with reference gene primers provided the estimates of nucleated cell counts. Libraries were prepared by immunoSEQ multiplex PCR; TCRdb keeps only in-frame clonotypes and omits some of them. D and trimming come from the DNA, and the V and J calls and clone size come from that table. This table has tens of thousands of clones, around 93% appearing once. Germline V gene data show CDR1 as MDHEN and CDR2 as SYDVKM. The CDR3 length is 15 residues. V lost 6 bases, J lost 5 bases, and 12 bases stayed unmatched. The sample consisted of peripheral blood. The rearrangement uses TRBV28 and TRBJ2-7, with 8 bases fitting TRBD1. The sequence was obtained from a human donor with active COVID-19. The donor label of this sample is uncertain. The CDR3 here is CASSTQGQGVHEQYF. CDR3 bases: TGTGCCAGCAGCACCCAAGGACAGGGTGTCCACGAGCAGTACTTC.